This T cell receptor beta chain is from a study of T cell repertoires in cytomegalovirus infection. About the research overall: An indication of both CMV infection and matching HLA type came from public TCR beta signatures.

Study observations and caveats: What dominated the ex vivo response were HLA-C-restricted CMV-specific TCR beta clonotypes. The study identified carriers of CMV plus the relevant HLA from cumulative public TCR beta family frequency.

In its sample, this clonotype was seen many times. Its target is not known. CDR3 length equals 13 residues. Per the germline V gene, CDR1 is DFQATT and CDR2 is SNEGSKA (reference sequence). V shed 6 bases and J 5 bases; nucleotides not matched to a gene: 9. TCRdb recomputed calls from the reads with MiXCR, one row per CDR3 protein. In the table there are about 400,000 distinct CDR3 sequences, 15% to 20% of which are singletons. The chain uses TRBV20-1 and TRBJ2-5; 7 positions match TRBD2. Sequencing was performed on PBMCs. The receptor's source is a human donor in good health (CMV status not recorded). Some clones in this sample may be carry-over from other donors' samples. CDR3 nucleotides: TGCAGTGCCCGCGAAAACGGGGGGGAGACCCAGTACTTC. Protein: CSARENGGETQYF.